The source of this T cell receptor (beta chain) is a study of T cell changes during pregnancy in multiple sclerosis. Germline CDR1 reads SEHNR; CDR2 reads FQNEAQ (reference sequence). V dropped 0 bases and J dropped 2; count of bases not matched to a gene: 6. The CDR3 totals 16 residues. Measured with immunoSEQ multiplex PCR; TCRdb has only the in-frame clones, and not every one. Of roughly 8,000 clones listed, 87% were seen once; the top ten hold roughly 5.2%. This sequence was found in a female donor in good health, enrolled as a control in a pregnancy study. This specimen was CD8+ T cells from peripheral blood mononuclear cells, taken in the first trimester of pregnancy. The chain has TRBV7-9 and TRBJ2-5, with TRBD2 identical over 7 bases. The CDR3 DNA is TGTGCCAGCAGCTTAGCTGCAGCGGGGTGGCAAGAGACCCAGTACTTC. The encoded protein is CASSLAAAGWQETQYF.